The present entry profiles one TCR beta chain with its context. This sample was taken from a study of tumor-infiltrating lymphocytes in oesophageal squamous cell carcinoma. Germline V gene lookup returns CDR1 LNHDA and CDR2 SQIVND (reference sequence). The CDR3 has 15 residues. A single record per CDR3 protein comes from TCRdb applying MiXCR to the PCR reads. The sample consists of around 16,000 distinct CDR3 sequences, 44% of them appearing once. This TCR came from a female donor with esophageal squamous cell carcinoma. This chain links TRBV19 with TRBJ2-1; 12 bases fit TRBD2. The J call is doubtful: the DNA matches TRBJ2-5 better. Source material: blood. The CDR3 spells CASRRLAGGAETQYF. The DNA of the CDR3 is TGTGCCAGTAGGAGGCTAGCGGGAGGGGCCGAGACCCAGTACTTC.